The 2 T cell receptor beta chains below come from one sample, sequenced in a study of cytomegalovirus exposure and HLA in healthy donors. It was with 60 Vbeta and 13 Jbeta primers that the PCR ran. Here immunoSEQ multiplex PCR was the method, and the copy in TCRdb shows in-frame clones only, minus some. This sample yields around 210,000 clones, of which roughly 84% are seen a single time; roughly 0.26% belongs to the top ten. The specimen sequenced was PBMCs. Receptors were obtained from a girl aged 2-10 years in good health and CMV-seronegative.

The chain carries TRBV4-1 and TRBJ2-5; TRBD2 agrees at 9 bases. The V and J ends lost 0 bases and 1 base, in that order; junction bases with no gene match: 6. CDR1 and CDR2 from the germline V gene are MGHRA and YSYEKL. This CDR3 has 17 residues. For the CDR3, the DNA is TGCGCCAGCAGCCAAGATCTAACTAGCGGGTTCCAAGAGACCCAGTACTTC. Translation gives CASSQDLTSGFQETQYF.

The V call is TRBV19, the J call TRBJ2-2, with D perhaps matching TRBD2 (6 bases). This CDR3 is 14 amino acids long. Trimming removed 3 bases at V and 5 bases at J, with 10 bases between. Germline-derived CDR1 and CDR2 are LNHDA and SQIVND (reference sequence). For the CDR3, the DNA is TGTGCCAGTAGTATTCAGGAGGGTACCGGGGAGCTGTTTTTT. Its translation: CASSIQEGTGELFF. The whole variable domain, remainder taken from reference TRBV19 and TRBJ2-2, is DGGITQSPKYLFRKEGQNVTLSCEQNLNHDAMYWYRQDPGQGLRLIYYSQIVNDFQKGDIAEGYSVSREKKESFPLTVTSAQKNPTAFYLCASSIQEGTGELFFGEGSRLTVL.